This T cell receptor (beta chain) was sequenced in a study of a mutant IDH1 vaccine in newly diagnosed glioma. Whole-study context: Initiation of the vaccine course occurred 4-6 weeks after radiotherapy alone, or alongside temozolomide cycles.

Profiling relied on immunoSEQ multiplex PCR, and the TCRdb table lists in-frame clones only, not all of them. The sample carries around 30,000 clones, nearly 90% recorded once. Time point here: week 11, during vaccination. Doses comprised 300 ug of mutant IDH1 20-mer peptide each, plus topical imiquimod. Donors had new IDH1-mutant astrocytomas of WHO grade 3 or 4 (ATRX-lost). V was cut by 5 bases and J by 9 bases, with 17 bases left in between. CDR3 length: 15 residues. Germline CDR1 and CDR2: SEHNR and FQNEAQ (reference sequence). With regard to this clone: The antigen remains unidentified.

The gene calls are TRBV7-9 and TRBJ1-6, with D maybe TRBD1 (6 bases). This receptor was identified in a man younger than 35 with glioma. The specimen was PBMCs, collected from a glioma patient whose treatment included an IDH1 peptide vaccine. The CDR3 nucleotides are TGTGCCAGCAGCCCCACGGCAGGGGTAGGTTCACCCCTCCACTTT. Translating gives CASSPTAGVGSPLHF.